This entry lists 2 T cell receptor beta chains sequenced from one sample in a study of blood T cell repertoires in COVID-19. TCRdb's copy holds only in-frame clones and misses some; the assay was immunoSEQ multiplex PCR. The table lists roughly 140,000 clones, approximately 90% of them singletons, with approximately 2.4% in the top ten. Sequencing was performed on peripheral blood. These TCRs come from a woman in her 70s with acute or convalescent COVID-19.

The chain recombines TRBV18 with TRBJ2-7; 8 bases align to TRBD2. V was pared by 6 bases and J by 5 bases, with 3 bases of the junction left unmatched. The CDR3 loop spans 12 amino acids. Germline CDR1 and CDR2: KGHSH and LQKENI. CDR3 region: CASSPGGDEQYV. Written as DNA, the CDR3 is TGTGCCAGCTCCCCCGGGGGGGACGAGCAGTACGTC.

This chain links TRBV5-1 with TRBJ1-1; D is possibly TRBD1 (5 bases). Trimming pared 4 bases from V and 1 base from J, leaving 8 bases between. The CDR3 extends over 13 amino acids. CDR1 SGHRS and CDR2 YFSETQ come from the germline V gene. DNA for the CDR3: TGCGCCAGCAGCAGACAGAGGAACACTGAAGCTTTCTTT. Encoded protein: CASSRQRNTEAFF.